This T cell receptor beta chain is drawn from a study of vaccination and CD4 T cells after COVID-19. Once obtained from cultured CD4+ T cells, the DNA was sequenced using the Oncomine TCR Beta short-read assay. A single record per CDR3 protein comes from TCRdb applying MiXCR to the PCR reads. Here the sample spans a few thousand distinct CDR3 sequences, 25% to 30% being singletons. The treatment is: approximately 11-day PBMC culture with coronavirus spike peptide pools or control peptides (ViraFEST assay). Samples of CD4+ T cells were obtained from the unexposed donor before the COVID-19 pandemic (2011-2018). PBMCs were cultured at two million per well with roughly 9 IU/ml IL-2 and 8 to 10 ug/ml peptide pools. Details on this clonotype: Antigen unknown.

The TCR comes from a human donor in good health. Sequencing input: CD4+ T cells from blood, cultured in vitro.

The CDR3 DNA is TGCAGTGCTAGAGATTACAGAGACACAGATACGCAGTATTTT. This codes for CSARDYRDTDTQYF. The chain uses TRBV20-1 and TRBJ2-3; no clear D. This CDR3 is 14 amino acids long. Trimming removed 0 bases at V and 2 bases at J, with 9 bases between. Per germline, CDR1 DFQATT and CDR2 SNEGSKA (reference sequence).